This T cell receptor beta chain is drawn from a study of blood T cell repertoires in COVID-19. The overall study: Acute and convalescent COVID-19 specimens originated in the United States, Italy and Spain.

The CDR3 runs to 16 residues. After removal of 4 bases from V and 1 base from J, the junction contained 4 bases not matched to a gene. Germline CDR1 SGHRS, CDR2 YFSETQ. Clones were sequenced by immunoSEQ multiplex PCR, and TCRdb holds only the in-frame ones, with some missing. The sample comprises approximately 80,000 clones, roughly 88% of which are singletons, and around 0.98% rests with the top ten. This chain joins TRBV5-1 and TRBJ2-2; 10 bases line up with TRBD2. The receptor comes from a woman aged 45-65 years in a cohort sampled during active COVID-19. Material for sequencing was peripheral blood. In nucleotides, the CDR3 is TGCGCCAGCAGCGGTCCTAGCGGGAGGAACACCGGGGAGCTGTTTTTT. Translation gives CASSGPSGRNTGELFF.